This passage covers 8 T cell receptor beta chains from one sample sequenced in a study of PD-1 blockade in classical Hodgkin lymphoma (dated by TCRdb to about 2020). Library construction relied on the immunoSEQ multiplex PCR assay. This immuneACCESS table, as held by TCRdb, lists in-frame sequences with V and J called but not all clones. Of the missing ones, under half trace to an unresolved V gene in checked studies; the others have no known cause. The sample includes 50,000 or so clones, with under 95% observed a single time. About 10% of the sample is in the top ten clones. The time point label for this specimen denotes: cycle 2 day 1 (C2D1) of nivolumab. Every trial patient had relapsed following autologous stem cell transplantation, and prior brentuximab vedotin exposure was what differed among cohorts A, B and C. Sequenced material: peripheral blood mononuclear cells (PBMCs), taken before the second cycle of nivolumab. The receptors shown here come from a human donor with classical Hodgkin lymphoma.

The J gene is TRBJ2-7, the V gene TRBV7-9, with D hard to call. CDR1 and CDR2 from the germline V gene are SEHNR and FQNEAQ (reference sequence). Trimming removed 5 bases at V and 5 bases at J, with 19 bases between. The CDR3 runs to 15 residues. The chain's CDR3 is CASSPRGPVRDEQYF. CDR3 in DNA: TGTGCCAGCAGCCCCAGAGGCCCCGTAAGGGACGAGCAGTACTTC.

The chain joins TRBV2 to TRBJ2-3; D unclear. The CDR3 is 13 residues long. Germline CDR1 SNHLY, CDR2 FYNNEI. V lost 8 bases to trimming and J lost 3 bases, with 12 bases between them. DNA of the CDR3: TGTGCCAGCTCGTGGTGGTTTACAGATACGCAGTATTTT. Its translation is CASSWWFTDTQYF.

V gene TRBV29-1 combines with J gene TRBJ2-1; possible D gene TRBD2, 5 bases. The germline V and J ends were trimmed by 2 bases and 6 bases, with 17 bases remaining between them. CDR3 size: 15 residues. The V gene's germline CDR1 is SQVTM and CDR2 ANQGSEA. CDR3 nucleotide sequence: TGCAGCGTTGAAAATCGACTACCTACAATCAATGAGCAGTTCTTC. This sequence encodes CSVENRLPTINEQFF.

The J gene is TRBJ2-7, the V gene TRBV27, with 11 bases identical to TRBD1. The CDR3 is 15 residues long. Germline V gene data show CDR1 as MNHEY and CDR2 as SMNVEV (reference sequence). V was pared by 6 bases and J by 4 bases, with 8 bases of the junction left unmatched. The CDR3 loop is CASRFSGQGGYEQYF. The CDR3 DNA is TGTGCCAGCAGATTCTCGGGACAGGGGGGTTACGAGCAGTACTTC.

This rearrangement joins TRBV28 to TRBJ2-7; the D gene is possibly TRBD1 (6 bases). V lost 1 base, J lost 3 bases, and 7 bases lay in between. CDR3 length: 13 amino acids. Germline CDR1 reads MDHEN; CDR2 reads SYDVKM. CDR3 in DNA: TGTGCCAGCAGTTTATCACAGGGCTACGAGCAGTACTTC. It specifies CASSLSQGYEQYF.

This clone has only a few counts. Different DNA sequences within this sample yield the same CDR3. The chain links TRBV11-3 to TRBJ2-5; D is possibly TRBD2 (5 bases). This CDR3 is 13 amino acids long. Germline-derived CDR1 and CDR2 are SGHNT and YENEEA. V was trimmed by 1 base and J by 2 bases, leaving 5 bases between them. CDR3 DNA: TGTGCCAGCAGCTTAGGAGGGCAAGAGACCCAGTACTTC. This sequence encodes CASSLGGQETQYF.

This chain links TRBV19 with TRBJ2-1; the match to TRBD2 covers 13 bases. V shed 5 bases, J shed 6 bases, and the junction held 7 bases outside the gene matches. CDR1 and CDR2 (germline): LNHDA, SQIVND (reference sequence). CDR3 length: 16 amino acids. CDR3 residues: CASSVLAGGPSNEQFF. Written as DNA, the CDR3 is TGTGCCAGTAGTGTACTAGCGGGGGGGCCGAGCAATGAGCAGTTCTTC. Full variable domain (outside the CDR3, taken from reference TRBV19 and TRBJ2-1): DGGITQSPKYLFRKEGQNVTLSCEQNLNHDAMYWYRQDPGQGLRLIYYSQIVNDFQKGDIAEGYSVSREKKESFPLTVTSAQKNPTAFYLCASSVLAGGPSNEQFFGPGTRLTVL.

The CDR3 region has the DNA TGTGCCAGCAGTAAACGCACAGGAGGCGGCACTGAAGCTTTCTTT. This gives the protein CASSKRTGGGTEAFF. The rearrangement joins TRBV6-5 to TRBJ1-1, with a tentative D call TRBD1 (5 bases). The V end lost 5 bases, the J end lost 4 bases, and 17 bases lay between the germline ends. The CDR3 is 15 residues long. Germline loops: CDR1 MNHEY, CDR2 SVGAGI.